A single sample is the source of the 11 T cell receptor beta chains below, sequenced in a study of blood T cell repertoires in COVID-19. Here immunoSEQ multiplex PCR was the method, and the copy in TCRdb shows in-frame clones only, minus some. Found here are 200,000 or so clones, more than 80% of them singletons; the top ten hold under 11%. Input material: peripheral blood. The source is a woman older than 75 with acute or convalescent COVID-19.

The CDR3 protein is CASSHETGTASTDTQYF. The CDR3 coding sequence is TGCGCCAGCAGCCATGAAACCGGGACAGCCAGCACAGATACGCAGTATTTT. The chain carries TRBV4-1 and TRBJ2-3, with 7 nucleotides matching TRBD1. CDR3 length: 17 amino acids. CDR1 and CDR2 from the germline V gene are MGHRA and YSYEKL. V was clipped by 3 bases and J by 0 bases; unmatched bases: 9.

V usage is TRBV2 and J usage is TRBJ2-7, with D tentatively TRBD1 (6 bases). CDR1 is SNHLY, CDR2 FYNNEI, per germline. V was trimmed by 6 bases and J by 7 bases, leaving 19 bases between them. The CDR3 runs 14 residues. This chain's CDR3 is CASSSEGGRGEQYF. CDR3 nucleotide sequence: TGTGCCAGCAGCAGTGAAGGGGGTCGAGGAGAGCAGTACTTC.

The chain employs TRBV7-8 and TRBJ1-5; weak D call: TRBD1 (6 bases). V gave up 1 base and J gave up 6 bases, with 10 bases separating them. The CDR3 has 14 residues. Germline-derived CDR1 and CDR2 are SGHVS and FQNEAQ. The CDR3 reads CASSLEQGGQPQHF. As DNA, the CDR3 is TGTGCCAGCAGCTTAGAACAGGGCGGTCAGCCCCAGCATTTT.

This clone was picked up one time. This sequence joins TRBV7-2 and TRBJ1-1, with D maybe TRBD1 (5 bases). Trimming left V 5 bases short and J 6 bases short, with 19 bases between. The CDR3 is made up of 15 amino acids. CDR1 and CDR2 from the germline V gene are SGHTA and FQGNSA. CDR3 sequence (DNA): TGTGCCAGCAGCCTAGGGGCCATCGTTTGGGCTGAAGCTTTCTTT. Translating gives CASSLGAIVWAEAFF. The full variable domain, in which reference TRBV7-2 and TRBJ1-1 provide the parts outside the CDR3, is GAGVSQSPSNKVTEKGKDVELRCDPISGHTALYWYRQSLGQGLEFLIYFQGNSAPDKSGLPSDRFSAERTGGSVSTLTIQRTQQEDSAVYLCASSLGAIVWAEAFFGQGTRLTVV.

This chain's CDR3 is CASSFGQGVETEAFF. The CDR3 region has the DNA TGTGCCAGCAGCTTCGGACAGGGAGTGGAGACTGAAGCTTTCTTT. The V call is TRBV11-2, the J call TRBJ1-1; 8 positions match TRBD1. V shed 3 bases and J 5 bases; nucleotides not matched to a gene: 8. This CDR3 comprises 15 residues. Germline assignment: CDR1 SGHAT and CDR2 FQNNGV.

This chain joins TRBV4-1 and TRBJ1-1; 7 bases agree with TRBD1. In germline, CDR1 is MGHRA, CDR2 YSYEKL. The CDR3 sequence is 14 residues long. The V segment lost 5 bases and the J segment 1 base; nucleotides outside the gene matches: 4. The CDR3 nucleotides read TGCGCCAGCAGCTCATACAGGGGGAACACTGAAGCTTTCTTT. Translation gives CASSSYRGNTEAFF.

The sample holds one count of this clone. V usage is TRBV7-9 and J usage is TRBJ1-1; 9 nucleotides agree with TRBD1. Looked up from germline, CDR1 is SEHNR and CDR2 is FQNEAQ (reference sequence). The CDR3 loop spans 16 amino acids. V gave up 5 bases and J gave up 4 bases; unmatched junction bases: 11. Here the CDR3 reads CASSPEPGQGSTEAFF. The CDR3 DNA reads TGTGCCAGCAGCCCGGAGCCGGGACAGGGCAGCACTGAAGCTTTCTTT.

The rearrangement uses TRBV27 and TRBJ1-1; TRBD1 agrees at 7 bases. Germline values: CDR1 MNHEY, CDR2 SMNVEV (reference sequence). This CDR3 is 15 amino acids long. Trimming at V came to 1 base and at J to 6 bases, leaving 8 bases not matched to a gene. The CDR3 here is CASSLYGTVGSEAFF. In DNA form, the CDR3 reads TGTGCCAGCAGTTTATACGGGACAGTTGGTTCTGAAGCTTTCTTT.

The rearrangement joins TRBV6-5 to TRBJ2-1; a possible D gene is TRBD1 (5 bases). CDR1 and CDR2 from the germline V gene are MNHEY and SVGAGI. The CDR3 has 11 residues. The V end lost 8 bases, the J end lost 7 bases, and 9 bases lay between the germline ends. In DNA form, the CDR3 reads TGTGCCAGCGGCAGGGTGAATGAGCAGTTCTTC. Translated, it gives CASGRVNEQFF.

The chain couples TRBV18 to TRBJ1-1, with D possibly matching TRBD1 (5 bases). V lost 0 bases, J lost 3 bases, and 8 bases lay in between. Germline CDR1 is KGHSH and CDR2 is LQKENI. This CDR3 has 14 residues. As DNA, the CDR3 is TGTGCCAGCTCACCACCGACAGTCGACACTGAAGCTTTCTTT. This gives the protein CASSPPTVDTEAFF.

The gene calls are TRBV5-1 and TRBJ2-1; 12 bases line up with TRBD2. Germline V gene lookup returns CDR1 SGHRS and CDR2 YFSETQ. The CDR3 extends over 17 amino acids. V shed 4 bases, J shed 9 bases, and the junction held 14 bases outside the gene matches. CDR3 residues: CASSRITTSGGRGEQFF. The CDR3 DNA follows: TGCGCCAGCAGCCGAATCACGACTAGCGGGGGTAGGGGTGAGCAGTTCTTC.